Below, 26 T cell receptor beta chains from the same sample are listed, as sequenced in a study of patients and donors after allogeneic stem cell transplantation. Via MiXCR, TCRdb re-called the RT-PCR reads, giving one row per CDR3 protein. Of about 150,000 distinct CDR3 sequences listed, approximately 37% are singletons. The sequenced sample was blood, either unsorted or a sorted T cell fraction (not recorded which). The source is a human donor who was either an allogeneic HSCT recipient or a stem cell or donor lymphocyte infusion donor (not recorded which). It is not recorded whose cells these are; they may come from a transplant donor.

This clonotype was seen more than once but under ten times. This rearrangement joins TRBV5-5 to TRBJ1-1, with 8 bases lining up with TRBD1. Looked up from germline, CDR1 is SGHKS and CDR2 is YYEKEE (reference sequence). This CDR3 is 14 amino acids long. V trimming: 4 bases; J trimming: 4 bases; junction bases outside the gene matches: 6. CDR3 in DNA: TGTGCCAGCAGCGTCGGACAGGGTACCACTGAAGCTTTCTTT. This codes for CASSVGQGTTEAFF.

The chain employs TRBV12-3 or TRBV12-4 and TRBJ1-1; perhaps TRBD1 as D (5 bases). This CDR3 region has 16 residues. Deletions cut 7 bases from V and 1 base from J, with 19 bases between. CDR3: CASINRQTNWNTEAFF. The DNA of the CDR3 is TGTGCCAGCATCAACAGACAGACTAATTGGAACACTGAAGCTTTCTTT.

This clonotype showed up just a few times. This chain's CDR3 is CASSPTGSGNTEAFF. CDR3 sequence (DNA): TGTGCCAGCAGCCCGACAGGGTCAGGGAACACTGAAGCTTTCTTT. This chain links TRBV3-1 with TRBJ1-1; 7 bases are a match to TRBD1. V shed 4 bases and J 1 base; nucleotides not matched to a gene: 6. Per germline, CDR1 LGHDT and CDR2 YNNKEL (reference sequence). The CDR3 runs to 15 residues. Full variable domain (rest looked up from reference TRBV3-1 and TRBJ1-1): DTAVSQTPKYLVTQMGNDKSIKCEQNLGHDTMYWYKQDSKKFLKIMFSYNNKELIINETVPNRFSPKSPDKAHLNLHINSLELGDSAVYFCASSPTGSGNTEAFFGQGTRLTVV.

The rearrangement uses TRBV4-3 and TRBJ1-6, with 7 positions matching TRBD1. CDR1 and CDR2 (germline): LGHNA, YSLEER. V lost 2 bases and J lost 7; bases outside the gene matches: 5. This CDR3 is 15 amino acids long. This CDR3 reads CASSQTGTANSPLHF. The CDR3 DNA sequence: TGCGCCAGCAGCCAAACGGGGACAGCCAATTCACCCCTCCACTTT.

The chain recombines TRBV6-6 with TRBJ2-1; D possibly matches TRBD1 or TRBD2 (6 bases each). The CDR3 spans 17 residues. Germline CDR1 is MNHNY and CDR2 is SVGAGI (reference sequence). Trimming took off 0 bases at V and 0 bases at J, with 12 bases between the two ends. Here the CDR3 DNA reads TGTGCCAGCAGTTACTCTACGTGGGGGGCCTCCTACAATGAGCAGTTCTTC. It codes for CASSYSTWGASYNEQFF.

CDR3: CASSLFHRDRALEYYGYTF. The CDR3 DNA follows: TGTGCCAGCAGTTTATTTCACCGGGACAGGGCCCTGGAGTACTATGGCTACACCTTC. V gene TRBV28 combines with J gene TRBJ1-2, with TRBD1 matching over 9 bases. The CDR3 consists of 19 residues. The V and J ends lost 1 base and 3 bases, in that order; junction bases with no gene match: 15. Germline CDR1 MDHEN, CDR2 SYDVKM.

The chain employs TRBV6-5 and TRBJ2-2; no clear D gene. V lost 0 bases and J 6 bases, leaving 8 bases between the germline ends. Per germline, CDR1 MNHEY and CDR2 SVGAGI. This CDR3 spans 14 amino acids. The CDR3 region is CASSYSAESGELFF. Written as DNA, the CDR3 is TGTGCCAGCAGTTACTCGGCGGAGTCCGGGGAGCTGTTTTTT.

This clonotype appeared once. The chain links TRBV28 to TRBJ2-3; 7 nucleotides line up with TRBD2. Germline V lookup: CDR1 MDHEN, CDR2 SYDVKM. The V gene end was trimmed by 5 bases and the J gene end by 6 bases; junction bases not matched to a gene: 11. The CDR3 is 15 residues long. The CDR3 DNA reads TGTGCCAGCAGTCCCCCTAGGATCGGGGGGGATACGCAGTATTTT. Its translation is CASSPPRIGGDTQYF.

The V call is TRBV4-2, the J call TRBJ1-5; maybe TRBD1 (6 bases). CDR1 LGHNA and CDR2 YNFKEQ come from the germline V gene. V lost 1 base to trimming and J lost 3 bases, with 13 bases between them. There are 16 residues in the CDR3. The CDR3 DNA sequence: TGTGCCAGCAGCCAAGCCGGGGGGGGCGTCAATCAGCCCCAGCATTTT. This gives the protein CASSQAGGGVNQPQHF.

The chain carries TRBV7-2 and TRBJ1-2, with 8 bases aligning to TRBD1. Germline-derived CDR1 and CDR2 are SGHTA and FQGNSA. There are 14 residues in the CDR3. With V trimmed by 1 base and J by 4 bases, 2 bases remained unmatched. CDR3 DNA: TGTGCCAGCAGCTTAGTGACAGGGGTCTATGGCTACACCTTC. Its translation is CASSLVTGVYGYTF.

The chain recombines TRBV5-1 with TRBJ2-5; TRBD2 agrees at 7 bases. Germline values: CDR1 SGHRS, CDR2 YFSETQ. The CDR3 consists of 15 residues. After removal of 4 bases from V and 0 bases from J, the junction contained 6 bases not matched to a gene. CDR3 protein: CASSQLAKYQETQYF. Written as DNA, the CDR3 is TGCGCCAGCAGCCAACTAGCGAAGTACCAAGAGACCCAGTACTTC.

V usage is TRBV10-3 and J usage is TRBJ2-3, with 13 positions matching TRBD2. Losses at the gene ends were 7 bases for V and 0 bases for J; bases not matched to a gene: 10. Germline-derived CDR1 and CDR2 are ENHRY and SYGVKD. The CDR3 extends over 18 amino acids. In DNA form, the CDR3 reads TGTGCCATCAATCCCGGGACTAGCGGGGTAGTGAGCACAGATACGCAGTATTTT. This encodes CAINPGTSGVVSTDTQYF.

The J gene is TRBJ1-4, the V gene TRBV18; 9 positions agree with TRBD1. The CDR3 totals 15 residues. CDR1 and CDR2 (germline): KGHSH, LQKENI. V lost 5 bases, J lost 8 bases, and 9 bases stayed unmatched. The CDR3 reads CASSSNRDRVEKLFF. The CDR3, as DNA: TGTGCCAGCTCATCGAACCGGGACAGGGTAGAAAAACTGTTTTTT.

V gene TRBV6-1 combines with J gene TRBJ1-1; 7 bases line up with TRBD1. Germline lookup yields CDR1 MNHNS and CDR2 SASEGT. The CDR3 runs 14 residues. After removal of 0 bases from V and 8 bases from J, the junction contained 6 bases not matched to a gene. CDR3 DNA sequence: TGTGCCAGCAGTGAAGCGTGGGACAGACTAGAAGCTTTCTTT. Translating it yields CASSEAWDRLEAFF.

Concerning this clonotype: Because the CDR3 is missing its conserved closing phenylalanine or tryptophan, this is likely a read error. The CDR3 DNA is TGTGCCAGCAGACCCGACAGGGGGCCTGAACAGCCCCAGCATTTG. Its protein product is CASRPDRGPEQPQHL. The chain has TRBV12-3 or TRBV12-4 and TRBJ1-5; the match to TRBD1 covers 10 bases. The CDR3 extends over 15 amino acids. The ends lost 6 bases at V and 7 bases at J; junction bases unmatched: 9.

This sequence joins TRBV2 and TRBJ2-5, with 10 bases identical to TRBD2. The V and J ends lost 3 bases and 0 bases, in that order; junction bases with no gene match: 1. Germline assignment: CDR1 SNHLY and CDR2 FYNNEI. This CDR3 is 15 amino acids long. CDR3 sequence reads: CASSDSGGYQETQYF. Here the CDR3 DNA reads TGTGCCAGCAGTGATAGCGGGGGGTACCAAGAGACCCAGTACTTC.

In its sample, this clonotype was seen many times. V usage is TRBV28 and J usage is TRBJ1-6; a possible D gene is TRBD1 (6 bases). The CDR3 extends over 12 amino acids. CDR1 is MDHEN and CDR2 is SYDVKM in the germline V gene. Trimming pared 7 bases from V and 9 bases from J, leaving 10 bases between. For the CDR3, the DNA is TGTGCCAGCACCGACAGGCCTTCACCCCTCCACTTT. This codes for CASTDRPSPLHF.

Ten or more counts support this clonotype. This chain links TRBV12-3 or TRBV12-4 with TRBJ1-1; maybe TRBD1 (5 bases). CDR3 length: 14 amino acids. The ends were cut back, 3 bases at V and 0 bases at J, with 8 bases in the middle. This CDR3 is CASSLGPMNTEAFF. CDR3 nucleotides: TGTGCCAGCAGTTTGGGACCAATGAACACTGAAGCTTTCTTT.

J is TRBJ1-5 and V is TRBV28, with TRBD1 matching 7 bases. With 4 bases clipped from V and 10 bases from J, the junction kept 13 bases outside the gene matches. The CDR3 extends over 15 amino acids. The germline V gene encodes CDR1 MDHEN and CDR2 SYDVKM. The CDR3: CASSSPTGESGPQHF. In DNA, the CDR3 is TGTGCCAGCAGTTCCCCCACAGGGGAGTCAGGTCCCCAGCATTTT. Based on the CDR3 plus reference TRBV28 and TRBJ1-5, the full variable domain is DVKVTQSSRYLVKRTGEKVFLECVQDMDHENMFWYRQDPGLGLRLIYFSYDVKMKEKGDIPEGYSVSREKKERFSLILESASTNQTSMYLCASSSPTGESGPQHFGDGTRLSIL.

This clonotype has ten or more counts. V usage is TRBV12-3 or TRBV12-4 and J usage is TRBJ1-1; tentatively, D is TRBD1 (5 bases). The length of the CDR3 is 11 residues. Trimming took 6 bases from V and 7 from J, leaving 9 bases between them. In DNA form, the CDR3 reads TGTGCCAGCAGCTGGGGGGATGAAGCTTTCTTT. It translates to CASSWGDEAFF.

The chain joins TRBV12-3 or TRBV12-4 to TRBJ2-2, with 10 positions matching TRBD2. V shed 5 bases, J shed 1 base, and the junction held 4 bases outside the gene matches. This CDR3 has 16 amino acids. CDR3 DNA sequence: TGTGCCAGCAGTCCCATAGCGGGGGGGAACACCGGGGAGCTGTTTTTT. Protein product: CASSPIAGGNTGELFF.

The chain uses TRBV12-3 or TRBV12-4 and TRBJ2-7; 8 nucleotides line up with TRBD1. This CDR3 has 12 amino acids. The trim removed 6 bases at V and 13 bases at J, leaving 11 bases unmatched. The DNA for the CDR3 is TGTGCCAGCAGGCAAGCCGGGACAGGACTTTACGTC. This sequence encodes CASRQAGTGLYV.

The table lists this clonotype with a few counts. The V call is TRBV2, the J call TRBJ2-2; 9 positions agree with TRBD2. Germline V lookup: CDR1 SNHLY, CDR2 FYNNEI. There are 20 residues in the CDR3. Trimming took 8 bases from V and 2 from J; bases not matched to a gene: 21. CDR3 amino acids: CASRYGPTGSGGPNTGELFF. CDR3 bases: TGTGCCAGCCGATACGGCCCCACCGGGAGCGGGGGGCCAAACACCGGGGAGCTGTTTTTT.

A few counts support this clonotype. CDR3: CASSLTGDGREPQHF. The CDR3 DNA is TGTGCCAGCAGCTTGACGGGGGACGGCAGAGAGCCCCAGCATTTT. The chain is built from TRBV11-1 and TRBJ1-5; tentatively, D is TRBD1 (5 bases). CDR3 length equals 15 residues. Germline CDR1 reads SGHAT; CDR2 reads FQDESV (reference sequence). V was clipped by 3 bases and J by 8 bases, with 17 bases between them.

Details on this clonotype: A much larger clone differs from this one at a single base, so this may be a read error. The chain is built from TRBV9 and TRBJ1-1; no clear D. CDR1 and CDR2 (germline): SGDLS, YYNGEE. The CDR3 has 11 amino acids. Trimming pared 5 bases from V and 1 base from J, leaving 3 bases between. The CDR3: CASRSNTEAFF. DNA of the CDR3: TGTGCCAGCAGGTCGAACACTGAAGCTTTCTTT.

The rearrangement links TRBV5-1 to TRBJ1-4; D might be TRBD1 (5 bases). Germline CDR1 and CDR2: SGHRS and YFSETQ. This CDR3 has 16 amino acids. V was shortened by 4 bases and J by 7 bases, with 20 bases between the two germline ends. The CDR3 reads CASSTDVGQYREKLFF. In DNA form, the CDR3 reads TGCGCCAGCAGCACGGACGTGGGGCAGTATCGTGAAAAACTGTTTTTT.